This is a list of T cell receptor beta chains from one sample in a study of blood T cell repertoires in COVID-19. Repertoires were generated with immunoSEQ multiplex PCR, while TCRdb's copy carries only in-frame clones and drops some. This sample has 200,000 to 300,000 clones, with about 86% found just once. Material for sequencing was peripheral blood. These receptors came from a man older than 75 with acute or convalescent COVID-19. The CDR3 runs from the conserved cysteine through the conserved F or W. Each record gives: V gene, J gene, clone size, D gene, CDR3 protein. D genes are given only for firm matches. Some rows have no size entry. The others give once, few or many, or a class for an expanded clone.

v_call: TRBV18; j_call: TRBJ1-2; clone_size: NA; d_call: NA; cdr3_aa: CASSPPYRVGYTF
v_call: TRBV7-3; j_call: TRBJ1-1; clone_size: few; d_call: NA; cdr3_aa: CASSLRQADTEAFF
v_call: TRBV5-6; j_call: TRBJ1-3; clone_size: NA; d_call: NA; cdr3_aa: CASSRPYRLRGFSGNTIYF
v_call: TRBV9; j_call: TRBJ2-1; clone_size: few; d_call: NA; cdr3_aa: CASSARPGNEQFF
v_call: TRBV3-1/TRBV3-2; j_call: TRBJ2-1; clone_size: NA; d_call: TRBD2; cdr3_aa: CASSPYPSGRGLTVSYNEQFF
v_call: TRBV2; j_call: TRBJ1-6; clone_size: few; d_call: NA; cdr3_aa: CASSTGSAWNSPLHF
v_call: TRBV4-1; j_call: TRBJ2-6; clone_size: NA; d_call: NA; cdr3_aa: CASSATASGANVLTF
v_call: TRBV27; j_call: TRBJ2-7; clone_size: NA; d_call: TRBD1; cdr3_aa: CASSPGTGLYEQYF
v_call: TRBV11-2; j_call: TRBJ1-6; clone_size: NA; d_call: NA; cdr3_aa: CASSLAGSYNSPLHF
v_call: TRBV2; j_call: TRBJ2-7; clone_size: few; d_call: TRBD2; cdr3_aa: CASSEAGGLESYEQYF
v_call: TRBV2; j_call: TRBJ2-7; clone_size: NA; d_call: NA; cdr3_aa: CASGGTGSIPYF
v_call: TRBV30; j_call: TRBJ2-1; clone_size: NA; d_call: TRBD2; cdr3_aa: CAWSVRNGGVAREQFF